This T cell receptor beta chain originates from a study of T cells in Graves' hyperthyroidism and ophthalmopathy. At least ten counts were recorded for this clonotype. Enrolled ophthalmopathy patients presented with a Clinical Activity Score of at least 3, a NOSPECS grade of at least 4, and disease duration under 3 months. In making diagnoses, clinical symptoms, serum thyroxine and TRAb, thyroid ultrasound and orbital computed tomography were all used. The source of the PBMCs was over 8.5 ml of fresh peripheral blood. The CDR3 regions of TCR beta were amplified from RNA transcripts. TCR CDR3 underwent first-round RT-PCR with the HTBI primer set. TCRdb used MiXCR to reprocess the multiplex PCR reads, holding one entry per CDR3 protein. The table shows hundreds of thousands of distinct CDR3 sequences, with approximately 23% occurring only once. This TCR derives from a woman aged 35 to 49 with Graves' ophthalmopathy. The sequenced sample consisted of blood.

Here the CDR3 DNA reads TGCAGTGCTGTGACAGGGGCACCCTACGAGCAGTACTTC. This sequence encodes CSAVTGAPYEQYF. The genes are TRBV20-1 and TRBJ2-7, with 8 positions matching TRBD1. The CDR3 runs to 13 residues. V gave up 5 bases and J gave up 2 bases; unmatched junction bases: 5. Germline V lookup: CDR1 DFQATT, CDR2 SNEGSKA (reference sequence).